This TCR beta chain originates from a study of T cells after yellow fever vaccination. The overall study: Libraries from low-cell-number fractions were prepared with the SMART-Seq v4 Ultra Low Input RNA kit. Notes on the study in general: The secondary response was weaker but peaked faster, day 5 versus 15. From the bulk population, abundant clonotypes could contaminate and appear within FACS-sorted repertoires.

Germline CDR1 reads GTSNPN; CDR2 reads SVGIG (reference sequence). Trimming took 0 bases from V and 9 from J, leaving 9 bases between them. This CDR3 is built from 12 residues. This clonotype was found a few times. Antigen unknown. A universal primer site and UMIs were added as TCR cDNA was made by 5'RACE template switching. TCRdb called the 5' RACE reads again in MiXCR, with one record for every CDR3 protein. The sample shows about 580,000 distinct CDR3 sequences, about a sixth of them seen only once. The sequence came from a young man who received the YFV17D yellow fever vaccine. The specimen comprised PBMCs, sampled 5 to 6 days after the first yellow fever vaccination. The chain links TRBV30 to TRBJ2-1; D unclear. The CDR3 DNA reads as TGTGCCTGGAGTGTAGTTGGGCCTGAGCAGTTCTTC. Its protein is CAWSVVGPEQFF.